This T cell receptor (beta chain) is from a study of T-cell reconstitution after alpha-beta-depleted transplantation in children. Germline trimming cut 3 bases from V and 3 bases from J; bases unmatched to any gene: 6. The CDR3 is made up of 15 amino acids. CDR1 and CDR2 from the germline V gene are GTSNPN and SVGIG (reference sequence). It was with unique molecular identifiers that the TCRbeta library was prepared. TCRdb used MiXCR to reprocess the PCR reads, holding one entry per CDR3 protein. This sample has hundreds of thousands of distinct CDR3 sequences, with approximately 20% found just once. The gene calls are TRBV30 and TRBJ2-1, with 9 bases lining up with TRBD2. The source of this sequence is a human donor who donated a stem cell graft to a child with acute lymphoblastic leukemia. Sequenced here: PBMCs from the stem cell graft donor, sampled from the stem cell graft. In nucleotides, the CDR3 is TGTGCCTGGAGGATAGCGGGAGCCCACTACAATGAGCAGTTCTTC. Residues: CAWRIAGAHYNEQFF.